This section outlines one T cell receptor beta chain sequence together with its context. The target antigen is unknown. V dropped 0 bases and J dropped 5 bases, with 6 bases sitting between them. Germline-derived CDR1 and CDR2 are SGHNT and YYREEE (reference sequence). This CDR3 has 13 residues. As for time point: week 47, end of study. It was 300 ug of mutant IDH1 20-mer peptide that made up each vaccine dose, given with topical imiquimod. This record belongs to a study of a mutant IDH1 vaccine in newly diagnosed glioma. Clones were read by immunoSEQ multiplex PCR, and TCRdb kept only the in-frame ones, dropping some. The sample includes tens of thousands of clones, around 60% seen only once; the top ten take roughly 5%.

Here the sequenced sample was peripheral blood mononuclear cells (PBMCs), taken from a glioma patient whose treatment included an IDH1 peptide vaccine. The receptor was derived from a man aged 35 to 55 with glioma. Some clones in this sample may be carry-over from other donors' samples. The chain is built from TRBV5-4 and TRBJ2-1; no clear D. The CDR3 bases are TGTGCCAGCAGCTTGGATGGAGACAATGAGCAGTTCTTC. Its translation: CASSLDGDNEQFF.